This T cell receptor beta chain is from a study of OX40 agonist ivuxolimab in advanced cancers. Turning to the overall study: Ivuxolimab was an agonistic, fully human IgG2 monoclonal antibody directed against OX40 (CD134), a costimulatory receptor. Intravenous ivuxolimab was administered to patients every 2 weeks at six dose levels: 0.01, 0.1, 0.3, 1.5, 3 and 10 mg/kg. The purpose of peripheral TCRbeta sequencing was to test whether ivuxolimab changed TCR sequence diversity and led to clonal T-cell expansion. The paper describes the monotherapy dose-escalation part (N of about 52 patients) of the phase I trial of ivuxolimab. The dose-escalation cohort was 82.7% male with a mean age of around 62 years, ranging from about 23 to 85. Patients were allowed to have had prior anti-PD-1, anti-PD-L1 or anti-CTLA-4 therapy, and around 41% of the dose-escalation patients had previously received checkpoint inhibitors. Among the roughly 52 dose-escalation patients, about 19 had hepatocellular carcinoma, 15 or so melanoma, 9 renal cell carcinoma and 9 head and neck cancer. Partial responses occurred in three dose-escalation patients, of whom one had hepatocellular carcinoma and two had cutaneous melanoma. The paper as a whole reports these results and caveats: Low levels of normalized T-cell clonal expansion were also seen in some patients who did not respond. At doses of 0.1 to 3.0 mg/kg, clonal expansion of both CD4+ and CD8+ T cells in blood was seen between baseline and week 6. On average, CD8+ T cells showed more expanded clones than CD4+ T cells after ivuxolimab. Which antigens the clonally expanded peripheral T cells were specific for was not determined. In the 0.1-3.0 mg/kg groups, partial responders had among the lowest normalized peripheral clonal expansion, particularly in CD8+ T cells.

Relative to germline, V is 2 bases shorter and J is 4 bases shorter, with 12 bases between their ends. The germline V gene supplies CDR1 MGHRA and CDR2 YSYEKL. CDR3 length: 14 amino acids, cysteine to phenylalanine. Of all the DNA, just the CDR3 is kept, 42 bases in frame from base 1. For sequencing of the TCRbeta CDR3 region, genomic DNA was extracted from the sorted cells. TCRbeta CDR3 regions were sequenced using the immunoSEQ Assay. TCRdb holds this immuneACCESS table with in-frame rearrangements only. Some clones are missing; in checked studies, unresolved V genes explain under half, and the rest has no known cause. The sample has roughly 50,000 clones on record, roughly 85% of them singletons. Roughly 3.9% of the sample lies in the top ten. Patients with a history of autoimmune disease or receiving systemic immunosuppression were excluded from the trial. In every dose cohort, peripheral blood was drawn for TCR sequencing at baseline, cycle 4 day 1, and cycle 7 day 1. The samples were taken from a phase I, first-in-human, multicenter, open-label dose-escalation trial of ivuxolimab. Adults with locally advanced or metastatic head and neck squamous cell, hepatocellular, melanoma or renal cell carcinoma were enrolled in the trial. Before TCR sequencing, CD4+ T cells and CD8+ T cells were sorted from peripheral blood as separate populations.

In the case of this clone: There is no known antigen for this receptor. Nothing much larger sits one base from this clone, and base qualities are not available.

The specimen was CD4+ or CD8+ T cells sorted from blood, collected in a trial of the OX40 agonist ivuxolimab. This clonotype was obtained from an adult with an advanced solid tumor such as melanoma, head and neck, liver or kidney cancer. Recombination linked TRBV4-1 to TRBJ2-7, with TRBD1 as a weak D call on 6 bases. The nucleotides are TGCGCCAGCAGCCAAACAGGGTCTCCTTACGAGCAGTACTTC. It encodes CASSQTGSPYEQYF.